The 22 T cell receptor beta chains below come from one sample, sequenced in a study of T cells in Graves' hyperthyroidism and ophthalmopathy. RNA transcripts provided the source from which TCR beta CDR3 regions were amplified. With the HTBI primer set, the TCR CDR3 went through a first round of RT-PCR. TCRdb independently ran MiXCR on the multiplex PCR reads; one entry per CDR3 protein. The data show some 510,000 distinct CDR3 sequences, less than 25% seen once. Input material: blood. The receptors come from a man younger than 35 with Graves' hyperthyroidism.

Comments on this clonotype: A read error may produce the germline difference seen at one junction end. V is TRBV4-1 and J is TRBJ1-2; 7 nucleotides agree with TRBD1. This CDR3 is built from 15 residues. Germline CDR1 is MGHRA and CDR2 is YSYEKL. CDR3 sequence: CASSQMAGQIYDYTF. The CDR3 DNA reads TGCGCCAGCAGCCAAATGGCGGGACAGATCTATGACTACACCTTC.

The table lists this clonotype with many counts. The gene calls are TRBV6-5 and TRBJ1-5; 8 bases match TRBD1. Looked up from germline, CDR1 is MNHEY and CDR2 is SVGAGI. The length of the CDR3 is 14 residues. J lost 7 bases, V lost 3 bases, and 5 bases had no gene match. CDR3: CASSYDRGEQPQHF. DNA of the CDR3: TGTGCCAGCAGTTATGACAGGGGCGAGCAGCCCCAGCATTTT.

This clonotype was found many times. V usage is TRBV5-1 and J usage is TRBJ2-7; TRBD1 or TRBD2 may be the D gene (5 bases each). This CDR3 region has 13 residues. Germline V gene lookup returns CDR1 SGHRS and CDR2 YFSETQ. Trimming pared 7 bases from V and 4 bases from J, leaving 15 bases between. The CDR3 DNA is TGCGCCAGCGCACCGGGACCGACTTACGAGCAGTACTTC. Translation gives CASAPGPTYEQYF. The full variable domain, with the rest looked up from reference TRBV5-1 and TRBJ2-7, is KAGVTQTPRYLIKTRGQQVTLSCSPISGHRSVSWYQQTPGQGLQFLFEYFSETQRNKGNFPGRFSGRQFSNSRSEMNVSTLELGDSALYLCASAPGPTYEQYFGPGTRLTVT.

The table lists this clonotype with many counts. The chain links TRBV10-3 to TRBJ1-5, with D possibly being TRBD1 (6 bases). Germline CDR1 and CDR2: ENHRY and SYGVKD. Trimming cost V 8 bases and J 0 bases, with 20 bases left between them. This CDR3 region has 17 residues. CDR3 in amino acids: CAIPGGAGEVSNQPQHF. CDR3 DNA: TGTGCCATCCCCGGGGGGGCAGGGGAGGTTAGCAATCAGCCCCAGCATTTT.

The CDR3: CASSLYGTTGVETQYF. The DNA of the CDR3 is TGCGCCAGCAGCCTGTATGGGACCACGGGGGTGGAGACCCAGTACTTC. The chain couples TRBV5-1 to TRBJ2-5, with a weak D call TRBD2 (6 bases). This CDR3 contains 16 residues. Deletions cut 4 bases from V and 5 bases from J, with 21 bases between. In germline, CDR1 is SGHRS, CDR2 YFSETQ.

Many counts were recorded for this clonotype. This may stem from a read error, because a much larger clone lies one nucleotide away. The chain joins TRBV27 to TRBJ1-1, with no clear D. Deletions cut 3 bases from V and 0 bases from J, with 5 bases between. Germline lookup yields CDR1 MNHEY and CDR2 SMNVEV (reference sequence). The CDR3 loop spans 13 amino acids. This chain's CDR3 is CASSFTMNTEAFF. DNA of the CDR3: TGTGCCAGCAGTTTCACGATGAACACTGAAGCTTTCTTT.

The chain recombines TRBV10-3 with TRBJ2-2; 7 nucleotides agree with TRBD1. The CDR3 consists of 14 residues. The V gene's germline CDR1 is ENHRY and CDR2 SYGVKD. Trimming at V came to 8 bases and at J to 5 bases, leaving 8 bases not matched to a gene. CDR3 amino acids: CAIPKQGRTGELFF. DNA for the CDR3: TGTGCCATCCCTAAACAGGGGCGAACCGGGGAGCTGTTTTTT.

A word on this clonotype: Given a much more abundant clone one base away, this may be a read error. The V call is TRBV4-1, the J call TRBJ2-5; D is ambiguous. The CDR3 sequence is 15 residues long. From germline, CDR1 is MGHRA and CDR2 YSYEKL. CDR3 in DNA: TGCGCCATCAGCCAAGAAAGACGAGCCCAAGAGACCCAGTACTTC. Amino acids: CAISQERRAQETQYF.

This clonotype was seen many times. This chain uses TRBV28 with TRBJ2-5; D call uncertain. From germline, CDR1 is MDHEN and CDR2 SYDVKM. The CDR3 spans 12 residues. The ends were cut back, 5 bases at V and 1 base at J, with 5 bases in the middle. The CDR3 sequence is CASSEAQETQYF. The CDR3 DNA reads as TGTGCCAGCAGTGAGGCCCAAGAGACCCAGTACTTC.

With respect to this clonotype: A read error may produce the germline difference seen at one junction end. This sequence joins TRBV24-1 and TRBJ2-5; TRBD1 might be the D (6 bases). Germline V gives CDR1 KGHDR, CDR2 SFDVKD. This CDR3 is built from 16 residues. The CDR3, as DNA: TGTGCCACCAGTGATCGAACGGACAGTCTCCAAGAGACCGAGTACTTC. Protein: CATSDRTDSLQETEYF.

Only a few counts were recorded for this clonotype. The genes are TRBV5-8 and TRBJ1-5; D unresolved. The germline V gene encodes CDR1 SGHTS and CDR2 YDEGEE. There are 15 residues in the CDR3. With 0 bases removed from V and 1 base from J, the gap between germline ends came to 8 bases. CDR3 region: CASSLANGSNQPQHF. The DNA of the CDR3 is TGTGCCAGCAGCTTGGCCAACGGAAGCAATCAGCCCCAGCATTTT.

This clonotype was detected ten times or more. The chain joins TRBV14 to TRBJ2-5, with D maybe TRBD1 (5 bases). Trimming removed 6 bases from V and 4 bases from J, with 12 bases in between. The germline V gene encodes CDR1 SGHDN and CDR2 FVKESK. This CDR3 region has 13 residues. The CDR3 DNA is TGTGCCAGCAGGGACACACCCGGAGAGACCCAGTACTTC. This translates into CASRDTPGETQYF.

This clonotype has a count of ten or more. J is TRBJ2-7 and V is TRBV12-3 or TRBV12-4; TRBD1 is a possible D gene (5 bases). The CDR3 extends over 13 amino acids. Trimming pared 5 bases from V and 2 bases from J, leaving 10 bases between. The chain's CDR3 is CASSTDITYEQYF. CDR3 in DNA: TGTGCCAGCAGTACGGACATAACCTACGAGCAGTACTTC.

The V and J genes are TRBV9 and TRBJ2-2; TRBD1 matches 8 bases. J was trimmed by 8 bases and V by 0 bases; bases with no gene match: 6. In germline, CDR1 is SGDLS, CDR2 YYNGEE. There are 15 residues in the CDR3. The CDR3 reads CASSVETGALGELFF. DNA of the CDR3: TGTGCCAGCAGCGTAGAGACAGGGGCTTTGGGGGAGCTGTTTTTT.

The chain links TRBV19 to TRBJ2-2; 10 bases line up with TRBD2. CDR3 length: 16 amino acids. Per the germline V gene, CDR1 is LNHDA and CDR2 is SQIVND (reference sequence). The junction had 10 bases not matched to a gene; V was cut back by 6 bases and J by 6 bases. The CDR3 loop reads CASSRTSGLTSGELFF. CDR3 sequence (DNA): TGTGCCAGTAGCCGGACTAGCGGATTAACTTCCGGGGAGCTGTTTTTT.

This clonotype appeared a few times. The rearrangement joins TRBV28 to TRBJ1-6; D uncertain. The CDR3 spans 14 residues. Germline assignment: CDR1 MDHEN and CDR2 SYDVKM. The ends were cut back, 6 bases at V and 7 bases at J, with 13 bases in the middle. The CDR3 coding sequence is TGTGCCAGCAGCTCTTCCGCGGGGAATTCACCCCTCCACTTT. This translates into CASSSSAGNSPLHF.

This clonotype has at least ten counts. V is TRBV2 and J is TRBJ2-7; weak D call: TRBD2 (6 bases). Germline V gives CDR1 SNHLY, CDR2 FYNNEI. This CDR3 region has 14 residues. The germline V and J ends were trimmed by 8 bases and 4 bases, with 18 bases remaining between them. CDR3 in DNA: TGTGCCAGCCGGGCACTCCGGGGGAGGTACGAGCAGTACTTC. It yields the protein CASRALRGRYEQYF. The whole variable domain, remainder taken from reference TRBV2 and TRBJ2-7, is EPEVTQTPSHQVTQMGQEVILRCVPISNHLYFYWYRQILGQKVEFLVSFYNNEISEKSEIFDDQFSVERPDGSNFTLKIRSTKLEDSAMYFCASRALRGRYEQYFGPGTRLTVT.

The chain couples TRBV27 to TRBJ2-7; perhaps TRBD2 as D (6 bases). The CDR3 spans 15 residues. Germline V gene lookup returns CDR1 MNHEY and CDR2 SMNVEV (reference sequence). With 2 bases removed from V and 4 bases from J, the gap between germline ends came to 15 bases. The CDR3 loop reads CASSLGSGGVYEQYF. Written as DNA, the CDR3 is TGTGCCAGCAGTTTAGGTTCTGGAGGGGTGTACGAGCAGTACTTC.

This clonotype has at least ten counts. The V gene is TRBV12-3 or TRBV12-4, the J gene TRBJ1-3; TRBD1 aligns across 9 bases. V trimming: 6 bases; J trimming: 5 bases; junction bases outside the gene matches: 5. This CDR3 is 14 amino acids long. CDR3 nucleotides: TGTGCCAGCAGGGGGGACAGGGAGAGAAACACCATATATTTT. This sequence encodes CASRGDRERNTIYF.

In this sample, this clonotype turned up a few times. CDR3 residues: CASSSLAGPDWEQYF. The CDR3 nucleotides read TGTGCCAGCAGTTCACTAGCGGGACCGGATTGGGAGCAGTACTTC. V and J are TRBV27 and TRBJ2-7, with 10 bases that match TRBD2. This CDR3 has 15 amino acids. V gave up 4 bases and J gave up 7 bases; unmatched junction bases: 10. Germline CDR1 reads MNHEY; CDR2 reads SMNVEV (reference sequence).

This clonotype was seen ten or more times. The chain links TRBV12-3 or TRBV12-4 to TRBJ1-2; 9 bases agree with TRBD1. V was pared by 4 bases and J by 4 bases, with 4 bases of the junction left unmatched. The CDR3 loop spans 14 amino acids. CDR3 amino acids: CASSSGTGSYGYTF. CDR3 coding DNA: TGTGCCAGCAGTTCGGGGACAGGGAGCTATGGCTACACCTTC.

The rearrangement uses TRBV30 and TRBJ2-2, with 11 bases that match TRBD1. The germline CDR1 and CDR2 sequences are GTSNPN and SVGIG (reference sequence). The V segment lost 4 bases and the J segment 3 bases; nucleotides outside the gene matches: 1. The CDR3 contains 14 residues. CDR3 region: CAWKGQGDTGELFF. The CDR3, as DNA: TGTGCCTGGAAGGGACAGGGGGACACCGGGGAGCTGTTTTTT.